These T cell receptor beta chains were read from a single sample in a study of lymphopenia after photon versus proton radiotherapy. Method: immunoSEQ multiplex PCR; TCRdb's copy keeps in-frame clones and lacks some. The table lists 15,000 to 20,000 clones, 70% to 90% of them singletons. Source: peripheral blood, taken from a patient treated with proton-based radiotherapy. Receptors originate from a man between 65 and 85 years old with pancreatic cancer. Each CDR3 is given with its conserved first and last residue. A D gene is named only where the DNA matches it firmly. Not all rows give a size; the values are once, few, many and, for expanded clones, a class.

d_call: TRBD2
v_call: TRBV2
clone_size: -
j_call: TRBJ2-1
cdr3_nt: TGTGCCAGCAGCGGCTGGGCTAGCGGGAGGAGGGACAATGAGCAGTTCTTC
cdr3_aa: CASSGWASGRRDNEQFF

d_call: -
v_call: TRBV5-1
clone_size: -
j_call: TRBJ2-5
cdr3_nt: TGCGCCAGCAGCTTGGGGCCAGTGAGGGAGACCCAGTACTTC
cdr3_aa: CASSLGPVRETQYF

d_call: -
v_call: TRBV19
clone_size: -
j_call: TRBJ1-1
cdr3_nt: TGTGCCAGTAGTCCACAGGGTTTTGGCACTGAAGCTTTCTTT
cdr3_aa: CASSPQGFGTEAFF

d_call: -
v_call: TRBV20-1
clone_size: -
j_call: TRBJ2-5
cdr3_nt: TGCAGTGCTAAATTCGAAGAGACCCAGTACTTC
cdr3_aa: CSAKFEETQYF

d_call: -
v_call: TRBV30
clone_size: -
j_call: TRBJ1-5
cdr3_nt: TGTGCCTGGAGTGTAGGGGCCAATCAGCCCCAGCATTTT
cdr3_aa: CAWSVGANQPQHF

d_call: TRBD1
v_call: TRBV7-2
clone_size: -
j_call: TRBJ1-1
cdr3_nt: TGTGCCAGCAGAGGGGGCATGAACACTGAAGCTTTCTTT
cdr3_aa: CASRGGMNTEAFF

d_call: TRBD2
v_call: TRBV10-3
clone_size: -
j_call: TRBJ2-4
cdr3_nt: TGTGCCATCAGTGGTGGCGGGGAGGGCGCCAAAAACATTCAGTACTTC
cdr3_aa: CAISGGGEGAKNIQYF

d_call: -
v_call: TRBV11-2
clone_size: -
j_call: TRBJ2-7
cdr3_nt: TGTGCCAGCAGCAGGTCGTCAGGGATCTCCTACGAGCAGTACTTC
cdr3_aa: CASSRSSGISYEQYF

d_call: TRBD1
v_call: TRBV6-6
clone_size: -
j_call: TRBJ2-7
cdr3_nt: TGTGCCAGCAGGGAGGGACAGGGCATCTCCTACGAGCAGTACTTC
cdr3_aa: CASREGQGISYEQYF

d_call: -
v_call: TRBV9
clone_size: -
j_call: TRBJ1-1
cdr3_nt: TGTGCCAGCAGCGTATGGGACGGAGGGTCCACTGAAGCTTTCTTT
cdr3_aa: CASSVWDGGSTEAFF

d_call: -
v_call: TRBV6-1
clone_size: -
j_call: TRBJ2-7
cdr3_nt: TGTGCCAGCAGTGAAGAGGGGGGGACAGCGAGCTCCTACGAGCAGTACTTC
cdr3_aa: CASSEEGGTASSYEQYF

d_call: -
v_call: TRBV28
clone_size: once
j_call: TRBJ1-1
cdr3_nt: TGTGCCAGCAGAGCCCCCAGGGTAGGGACTGAAGCTTTCTTT
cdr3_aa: CASRAPRVGTEAFF

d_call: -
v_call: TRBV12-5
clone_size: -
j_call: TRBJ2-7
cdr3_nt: TGTGCTAGTGGTTCAGGACTCACGGGAGAGCAGTACTTC
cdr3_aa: CASGSGLTGEQYF

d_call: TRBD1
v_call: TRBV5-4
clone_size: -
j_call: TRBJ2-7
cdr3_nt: TGTGCCAGCAACCAAGGGGGCCCGGCCTCCTACGAGCAGTACTTC
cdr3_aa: CASNQGGPASYEQYF

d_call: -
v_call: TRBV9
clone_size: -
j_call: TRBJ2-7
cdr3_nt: TGTGCCAGCAGCGTAGGCGGCAGGGCCAAGGAGCAGTACTTC
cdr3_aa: CASSVGGRAKEQYF

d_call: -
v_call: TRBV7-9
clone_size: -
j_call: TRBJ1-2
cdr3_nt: TGTGCCAGCAGCCATACTCAGGGTAACTATGGCTACACCTTC
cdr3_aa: CASSHTQGNYGYTF

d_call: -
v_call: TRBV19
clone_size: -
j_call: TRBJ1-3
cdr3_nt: -
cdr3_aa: CASSSSGIAGNTIYF

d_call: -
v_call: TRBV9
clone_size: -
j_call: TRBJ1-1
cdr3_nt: TGTGCCAGCACTCTGGGCGGGGAGAACACTGAAGCTTTCTTT
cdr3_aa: CASTLGGENTEAFF

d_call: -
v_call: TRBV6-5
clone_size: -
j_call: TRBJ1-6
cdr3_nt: TGTGCCAGACAGAGCTCCTATAATTCACCCCTCCACTTT
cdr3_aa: CARQSSYNSPLHF

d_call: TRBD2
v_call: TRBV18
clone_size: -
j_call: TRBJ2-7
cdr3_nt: TGTGCCAGCTCAGCGGGAGGGCCGGTCGGCGAGCAGTACTTC
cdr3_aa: CASSAGGPVGEQYF